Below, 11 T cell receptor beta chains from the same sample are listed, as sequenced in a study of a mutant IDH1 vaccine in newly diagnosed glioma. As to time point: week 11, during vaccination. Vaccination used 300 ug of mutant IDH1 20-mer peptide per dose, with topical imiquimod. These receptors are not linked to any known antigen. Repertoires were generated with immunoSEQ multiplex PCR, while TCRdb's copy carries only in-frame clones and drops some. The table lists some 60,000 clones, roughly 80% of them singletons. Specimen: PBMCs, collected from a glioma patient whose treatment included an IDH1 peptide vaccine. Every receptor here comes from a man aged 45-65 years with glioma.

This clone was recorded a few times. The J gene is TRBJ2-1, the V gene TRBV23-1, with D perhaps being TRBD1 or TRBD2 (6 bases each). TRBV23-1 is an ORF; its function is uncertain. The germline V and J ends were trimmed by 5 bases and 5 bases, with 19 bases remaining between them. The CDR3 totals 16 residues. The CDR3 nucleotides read TGCGCCAGCAGTAAACTACCGGGGGCGGTACACAATGAGCAGTTCTTC. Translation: CASSKLPGAVHNEQFF.

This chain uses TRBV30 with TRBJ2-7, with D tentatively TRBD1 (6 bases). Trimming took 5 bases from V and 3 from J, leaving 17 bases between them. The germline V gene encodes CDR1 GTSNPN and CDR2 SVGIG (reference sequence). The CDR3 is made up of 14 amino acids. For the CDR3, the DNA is TGTGCCTGGCGTACCGGGACAAGGAACTACGAGCAGTACTTC. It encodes CAWRTGTRNYEQYF.

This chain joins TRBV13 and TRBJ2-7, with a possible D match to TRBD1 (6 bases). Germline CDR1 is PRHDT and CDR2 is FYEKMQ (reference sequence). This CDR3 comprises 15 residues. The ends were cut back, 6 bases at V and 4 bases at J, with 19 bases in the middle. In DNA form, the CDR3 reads TGTGCCAGCAGTTCCCCCGGCAGGGGATGGTACGAGCAGTACTTC. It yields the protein CASSSPGRGWYEQYF.

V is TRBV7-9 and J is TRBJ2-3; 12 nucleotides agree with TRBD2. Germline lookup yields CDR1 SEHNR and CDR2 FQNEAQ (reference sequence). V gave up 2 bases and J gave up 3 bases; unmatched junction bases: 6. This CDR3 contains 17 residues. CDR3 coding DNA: TGTGCCAGCAGCTTAAGTCGGCTAGCGGGGGGGACAGATACGCAGTATTTT. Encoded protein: CASSLSRLAGGTDTQYF.

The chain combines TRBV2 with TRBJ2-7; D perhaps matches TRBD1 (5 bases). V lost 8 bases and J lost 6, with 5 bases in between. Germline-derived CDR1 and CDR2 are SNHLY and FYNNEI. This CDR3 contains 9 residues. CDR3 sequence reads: CASGAEQYF. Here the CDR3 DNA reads TGTGCCAGCGGGGCCGAGCAGTACTTC.

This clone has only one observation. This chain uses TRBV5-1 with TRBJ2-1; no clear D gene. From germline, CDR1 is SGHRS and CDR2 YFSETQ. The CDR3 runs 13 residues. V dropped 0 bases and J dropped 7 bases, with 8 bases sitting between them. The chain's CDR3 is CASSLGAMNEQFF. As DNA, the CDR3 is TGCGCCAGCAGCTTGGGGGCGATGAATGAGCAGTTCTTC. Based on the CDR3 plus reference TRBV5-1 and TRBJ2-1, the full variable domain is KAGVTQTPRYLIKTRGQQVTLSCSPISGHRSVSWYQQTPGQGLQFLFEYFSETQRNKGNFPGRFSGRQFSNSRSEMNVSTLELGDSALYLCASSLGAMNEQFFGPGTRLTVL.

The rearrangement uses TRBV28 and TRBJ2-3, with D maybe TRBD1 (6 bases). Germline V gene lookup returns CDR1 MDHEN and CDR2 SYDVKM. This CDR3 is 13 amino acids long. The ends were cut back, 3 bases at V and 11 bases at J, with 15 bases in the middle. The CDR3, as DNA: TGTGCCAGCAGTTTTGCAGGGGCCGGGATGCAGTATTTT. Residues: CASSFAGAGMQYF.

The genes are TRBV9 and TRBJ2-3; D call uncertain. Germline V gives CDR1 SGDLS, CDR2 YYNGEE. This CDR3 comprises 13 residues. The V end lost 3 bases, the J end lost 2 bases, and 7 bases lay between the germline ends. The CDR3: CASSAGNTDTQYF. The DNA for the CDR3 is TGTGCCAGCAGCGCAGGTAACACAGATACGCAGTATTTT.

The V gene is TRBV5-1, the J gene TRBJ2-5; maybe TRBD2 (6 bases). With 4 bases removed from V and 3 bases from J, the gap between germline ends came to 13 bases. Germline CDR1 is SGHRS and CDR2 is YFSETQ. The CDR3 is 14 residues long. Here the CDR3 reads CASSIGSSKETQYF. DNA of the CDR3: TGCGCCAGCAGCATCGGGAGCTCAAAAGAGACCCAGTACTTC.

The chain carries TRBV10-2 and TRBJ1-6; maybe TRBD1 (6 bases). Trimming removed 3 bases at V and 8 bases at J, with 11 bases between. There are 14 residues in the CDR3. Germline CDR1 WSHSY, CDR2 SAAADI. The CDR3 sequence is CASSDGTLDSPLHF. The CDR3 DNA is TGCGCCAGCAGTGATGGGACATTGGATTCACCCCTCCACTTT.

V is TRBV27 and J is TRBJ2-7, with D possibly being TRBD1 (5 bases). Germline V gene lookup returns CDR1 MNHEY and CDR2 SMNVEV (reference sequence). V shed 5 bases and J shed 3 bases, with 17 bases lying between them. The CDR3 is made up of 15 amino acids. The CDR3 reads CASSPFQGSVYEQYF. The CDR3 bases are TGTGCCAGCAGTCCGTTCCAGGGATCGGTCTACGAGCAGTACTTC.